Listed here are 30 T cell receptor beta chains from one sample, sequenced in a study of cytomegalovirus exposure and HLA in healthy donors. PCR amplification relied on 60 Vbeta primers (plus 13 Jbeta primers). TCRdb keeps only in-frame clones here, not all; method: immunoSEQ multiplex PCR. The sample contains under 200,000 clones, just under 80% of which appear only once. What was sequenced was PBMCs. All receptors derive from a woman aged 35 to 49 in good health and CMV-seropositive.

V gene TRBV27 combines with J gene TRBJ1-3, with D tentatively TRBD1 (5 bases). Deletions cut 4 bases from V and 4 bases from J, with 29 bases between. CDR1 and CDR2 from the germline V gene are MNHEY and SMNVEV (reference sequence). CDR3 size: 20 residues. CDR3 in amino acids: CASSYSGRGVLSGGGNTIYF. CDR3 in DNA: TGTGCCAGCAGTTATTCCGGAAGAGGGGTTTTATCGGGAGGAGGAAACACCATATATTTT.

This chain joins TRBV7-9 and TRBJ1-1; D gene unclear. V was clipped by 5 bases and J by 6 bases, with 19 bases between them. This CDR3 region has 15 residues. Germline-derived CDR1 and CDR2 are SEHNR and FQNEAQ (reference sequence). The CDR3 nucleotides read TGTGCCAGCAGCCCTATCGGACTCTTAAATCCTGAAGCTTTCTTT. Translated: CASSPIGLLNPEAFF.

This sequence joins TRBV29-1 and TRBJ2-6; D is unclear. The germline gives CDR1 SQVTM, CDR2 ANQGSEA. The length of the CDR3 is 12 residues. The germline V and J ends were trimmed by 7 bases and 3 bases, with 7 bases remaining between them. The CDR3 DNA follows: TGCAGCGCACAGCTTGGGGCCAACGTCCTGACTTTC. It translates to CSAQLGANVLTF.

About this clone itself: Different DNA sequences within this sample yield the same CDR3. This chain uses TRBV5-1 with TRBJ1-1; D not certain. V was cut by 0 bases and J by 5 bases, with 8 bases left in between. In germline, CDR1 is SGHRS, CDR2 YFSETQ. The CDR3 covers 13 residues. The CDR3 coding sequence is TGCGCCAGCAGCTTGGGGCCGGGAACTGAAGCTTTCTTT. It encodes CASSLGPGTEAFF.

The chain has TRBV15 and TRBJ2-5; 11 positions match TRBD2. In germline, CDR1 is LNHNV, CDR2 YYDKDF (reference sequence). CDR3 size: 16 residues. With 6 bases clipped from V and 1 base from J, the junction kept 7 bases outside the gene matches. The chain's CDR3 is CATRSTTSGSQETQYF. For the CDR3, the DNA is TGTGCCACCAGGTCTACAACTAGCGGGAGCCAAGAGACCCAGTACTTC. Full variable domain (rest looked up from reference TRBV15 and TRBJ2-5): DAMVIQNPRYQVTQFGKPVTLSCSQTLNHNVMYWYQQKSSQAPKLLFHYYDKDFNNEADTPDNFQSRRPNTSFCFLDIRSPGLGDTAMYLCATRSTTSGSQETQYFGPGTRLLVL.

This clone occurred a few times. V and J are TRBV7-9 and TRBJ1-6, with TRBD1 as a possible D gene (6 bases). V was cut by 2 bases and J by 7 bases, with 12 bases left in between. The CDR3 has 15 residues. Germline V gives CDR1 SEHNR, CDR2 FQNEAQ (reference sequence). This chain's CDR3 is CASSLSGTQNSPLHF. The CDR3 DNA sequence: TGTGCCAGCAGCTTATCCGGGACACAGAATTCACCCCTCCACTTT.

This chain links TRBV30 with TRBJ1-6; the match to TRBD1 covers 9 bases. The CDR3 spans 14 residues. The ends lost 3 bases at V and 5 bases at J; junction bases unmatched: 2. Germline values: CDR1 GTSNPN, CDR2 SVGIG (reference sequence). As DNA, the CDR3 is TGTGCCTGGAGGACAGGGGGAAATAATTCACCCCTCCACTTT. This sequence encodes CAWRTGGNNSPLHF.

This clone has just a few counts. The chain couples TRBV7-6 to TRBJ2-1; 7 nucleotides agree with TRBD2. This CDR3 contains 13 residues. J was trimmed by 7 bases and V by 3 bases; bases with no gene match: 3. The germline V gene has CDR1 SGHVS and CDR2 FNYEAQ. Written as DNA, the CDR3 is TGTGCCAGCAGCTTGGGGGGGGTAAATGAGCAGTTCTTC. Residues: CASSLGGVNEQFF.

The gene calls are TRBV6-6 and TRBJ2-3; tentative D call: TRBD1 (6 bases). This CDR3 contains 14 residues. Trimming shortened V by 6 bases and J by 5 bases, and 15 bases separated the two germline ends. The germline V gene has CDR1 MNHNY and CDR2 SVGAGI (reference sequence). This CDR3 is CASRGTPVGDTQYF. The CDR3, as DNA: TGTGCCAGCAGAGGGACACCTGTTGGAGATACGCAGTATTTT.

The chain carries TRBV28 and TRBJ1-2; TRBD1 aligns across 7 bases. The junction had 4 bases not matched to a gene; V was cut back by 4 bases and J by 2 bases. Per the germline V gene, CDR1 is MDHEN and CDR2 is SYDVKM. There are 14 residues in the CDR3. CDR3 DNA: TGTGCCAGCAGTTACCTACAGGGGAACTATGGCTACACCTTC. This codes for CASSYLQGNYGYTF.

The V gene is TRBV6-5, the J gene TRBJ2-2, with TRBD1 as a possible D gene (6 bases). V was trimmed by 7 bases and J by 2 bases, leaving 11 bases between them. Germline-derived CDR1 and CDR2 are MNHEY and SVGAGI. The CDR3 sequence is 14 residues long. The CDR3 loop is CASKRGTNTGELFF. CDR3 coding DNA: TGTGCCAGCAAAAGGGGGACCAACACCGGGGAGCTGTTTTTT.

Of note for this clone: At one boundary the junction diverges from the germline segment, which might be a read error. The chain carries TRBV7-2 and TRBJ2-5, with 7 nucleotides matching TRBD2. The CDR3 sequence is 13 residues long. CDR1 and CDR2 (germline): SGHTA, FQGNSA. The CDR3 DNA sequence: TGTGCCAGCAGCACGGGAGGAGTGGAGACCCTGTACTTC. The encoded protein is CASSTGGVETLYF.

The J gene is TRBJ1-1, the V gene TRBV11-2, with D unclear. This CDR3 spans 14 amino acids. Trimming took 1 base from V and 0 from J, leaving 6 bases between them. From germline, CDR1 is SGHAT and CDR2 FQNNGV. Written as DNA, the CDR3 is TGTGCCAGCAGCTTAGGTGCGATGAACACTGAAGCTTTCTTT. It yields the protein CASSLGAMNTEAFF.

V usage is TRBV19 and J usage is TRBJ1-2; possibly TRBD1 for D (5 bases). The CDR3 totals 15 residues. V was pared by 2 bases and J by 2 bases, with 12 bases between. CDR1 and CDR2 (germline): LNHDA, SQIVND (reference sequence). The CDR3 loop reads CASSIQGPTNYGYTF. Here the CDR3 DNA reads TGTGCCAGTAGTATACAGGGTCCCACAAACTATGGCTACACCTTC.

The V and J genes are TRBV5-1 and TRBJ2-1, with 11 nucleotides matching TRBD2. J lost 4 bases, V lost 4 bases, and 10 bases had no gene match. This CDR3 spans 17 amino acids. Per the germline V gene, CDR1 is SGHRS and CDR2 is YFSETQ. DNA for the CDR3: TGCGCCAGCAGCCGCTCTAGCGGGGGGCGGATTTACAATGAGCAGTTCTTC. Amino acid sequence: CASSRSSGGRIYNEQFF.

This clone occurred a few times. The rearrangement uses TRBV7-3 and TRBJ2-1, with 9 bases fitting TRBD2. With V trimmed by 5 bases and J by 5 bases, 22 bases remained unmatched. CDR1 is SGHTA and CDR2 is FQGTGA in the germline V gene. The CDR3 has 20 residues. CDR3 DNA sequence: TGTGCCAGCAGCCCGAGCCTCGGGCTAGCGGGGTCCTCGAGGGACAATGAGCAGTTCTTC. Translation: CASSPSLGLAGSSRDNEQFF.

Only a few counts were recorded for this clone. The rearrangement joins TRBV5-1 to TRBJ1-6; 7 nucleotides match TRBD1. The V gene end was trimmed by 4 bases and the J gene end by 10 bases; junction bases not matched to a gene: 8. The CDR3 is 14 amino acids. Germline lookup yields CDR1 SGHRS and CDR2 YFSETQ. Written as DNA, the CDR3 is TGCGCCAGCAGCCGAGACAGGGATCAGTCACCCCTCCACTTT. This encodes CASSRDRDQSPLHF.

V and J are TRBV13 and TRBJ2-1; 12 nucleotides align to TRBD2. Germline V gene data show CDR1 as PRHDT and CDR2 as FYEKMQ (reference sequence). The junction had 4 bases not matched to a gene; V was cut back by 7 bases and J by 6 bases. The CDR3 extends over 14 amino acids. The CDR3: CASTPGLAGNEQFF. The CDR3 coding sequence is TGTGCCAGCACACCGGGACTAGCGGGCAATGAGCAGTTCTTC.

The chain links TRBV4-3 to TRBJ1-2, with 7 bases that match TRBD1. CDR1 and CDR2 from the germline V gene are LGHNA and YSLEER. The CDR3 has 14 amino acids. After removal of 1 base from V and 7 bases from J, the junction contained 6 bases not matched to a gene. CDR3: CASSQATGLRGYTF. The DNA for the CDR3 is TGCGCCAGCAGCCAAGCGACAGGGTTACGTGGCTACACCTTC.

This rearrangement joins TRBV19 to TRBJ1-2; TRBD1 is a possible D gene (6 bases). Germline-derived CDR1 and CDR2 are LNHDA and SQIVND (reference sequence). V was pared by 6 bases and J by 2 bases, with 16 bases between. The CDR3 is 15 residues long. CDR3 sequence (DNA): TGTGCCAGTAGGCCGACGGGCACAGGGAACTATGGCTACACCTTC. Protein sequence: CASRPTGTGNYGYTF.

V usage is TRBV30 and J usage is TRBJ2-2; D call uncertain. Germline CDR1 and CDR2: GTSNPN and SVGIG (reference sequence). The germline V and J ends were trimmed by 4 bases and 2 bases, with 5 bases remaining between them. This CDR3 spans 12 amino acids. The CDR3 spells CAWKHNTGELFF. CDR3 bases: TGTGCCTGGAAGCATAACACCGGGGAGCTGTTTTTT.

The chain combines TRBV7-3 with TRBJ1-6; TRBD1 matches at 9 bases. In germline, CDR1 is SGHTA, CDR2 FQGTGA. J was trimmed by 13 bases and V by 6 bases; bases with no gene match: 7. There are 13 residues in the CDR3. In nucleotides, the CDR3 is TGTGCCAGCAGTCTACAGGGGGCAACGCCCCTCCACTTT. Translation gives CASSLQGATPLHF. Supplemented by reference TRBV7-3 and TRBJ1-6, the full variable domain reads GAGVSQTPSNKVTEKGKYVELRCDPISGHTALYWYRQSLGQGPEFLIYFQGTGAADDSGLPNDRFFAVRPEGSVSTLKIQRTERGDSAVYLCASSLQGATPLHFGNGTRLTVT.

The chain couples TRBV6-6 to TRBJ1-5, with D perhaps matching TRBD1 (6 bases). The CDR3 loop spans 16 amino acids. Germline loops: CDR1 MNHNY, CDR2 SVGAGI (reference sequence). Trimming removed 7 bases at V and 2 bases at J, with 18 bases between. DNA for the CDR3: TGTGCCAGCAACCCAAAACAGGGTTTGGGCAATCAGCCCCAGCATTTT. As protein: CASNPKQGLGNQPQHF.

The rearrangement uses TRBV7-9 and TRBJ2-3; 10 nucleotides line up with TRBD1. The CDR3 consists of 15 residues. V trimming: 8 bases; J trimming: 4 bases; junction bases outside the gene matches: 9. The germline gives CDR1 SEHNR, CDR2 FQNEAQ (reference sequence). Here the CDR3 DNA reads TGTGCCAGCGGCACGCGGACAGGGGGTGCAGATACGCAGTATTTT. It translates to CASGTRTGGADTQYF.

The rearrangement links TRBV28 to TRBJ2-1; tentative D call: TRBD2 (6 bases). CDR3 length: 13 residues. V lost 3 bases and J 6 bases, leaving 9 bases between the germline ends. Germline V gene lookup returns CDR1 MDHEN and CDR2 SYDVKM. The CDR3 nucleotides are TGTGCCAGCAGTTTGGTGGGAGGCAATGAGCAGTTCTTC. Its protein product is CASSLVGGNEQFF.

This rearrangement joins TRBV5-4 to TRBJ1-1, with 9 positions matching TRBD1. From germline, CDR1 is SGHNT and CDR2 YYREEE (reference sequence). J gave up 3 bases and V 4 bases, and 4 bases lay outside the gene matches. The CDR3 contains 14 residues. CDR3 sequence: CASSRDRVDTEAFF. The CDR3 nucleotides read TGTGCCAGCAGCAGGGACAGGGTAGACACTGAAGCTTTCTTT.

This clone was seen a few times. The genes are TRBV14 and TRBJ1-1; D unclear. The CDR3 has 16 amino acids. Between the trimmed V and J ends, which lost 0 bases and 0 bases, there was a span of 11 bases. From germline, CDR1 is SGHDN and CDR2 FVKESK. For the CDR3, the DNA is TGTGCCAGCAGCCAAGATCGTGGTGTAGTGAACACTGAAGCTTTCTTT. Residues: CASSQDRGVVNTEAFF.

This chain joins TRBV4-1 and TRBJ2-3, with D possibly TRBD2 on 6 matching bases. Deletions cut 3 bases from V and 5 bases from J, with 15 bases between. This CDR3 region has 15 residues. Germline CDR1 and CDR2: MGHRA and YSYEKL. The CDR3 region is CASSQSSVSGDTQYF. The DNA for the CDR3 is TGCGCCAGCAGCCAGTCTAGCGTTTCTGGAGATACGCAGTATTTT.

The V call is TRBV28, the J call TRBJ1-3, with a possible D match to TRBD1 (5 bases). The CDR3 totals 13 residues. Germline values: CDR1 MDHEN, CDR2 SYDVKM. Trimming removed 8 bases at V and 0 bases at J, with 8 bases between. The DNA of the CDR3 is TGTGCCAGCCAGGGTTCCTCTGGAAACACCATATATTTT. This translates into CASQGSSGNTIYF.

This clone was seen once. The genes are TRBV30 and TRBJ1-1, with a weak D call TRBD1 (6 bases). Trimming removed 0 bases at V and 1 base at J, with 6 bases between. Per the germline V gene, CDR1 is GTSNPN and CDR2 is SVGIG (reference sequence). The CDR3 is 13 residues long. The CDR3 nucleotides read TGTGCCTGGAGTGTACAGGGGAACACTGAAGCTTTCTTT. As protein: CAWSVQGNTEAFF.